One T cell receptor (beta chain) is described in this entry. Its target is not known. The data stem from a study of cytomegalovirus exposure and HLA in healthy donors. Study observations and caveats: A later analysis reported that several of the most significant clusters appeared to be linked to common viral pathogens, among them Epstein-Barr virus.

The germline CDR1 and CDR2 sequences are SQVTM and ANQGSEA. The ends were cut back, 5 bases at V and 3 bases at J, with 17 bases in the middle. The CDR3 contains 14 residues. Primers: 60 Vbeta forward and 13 Jbeta reverse. Generated by immunoSEQ multiplex PCR, the TCRdb table keeps only in-frame clones and is missing some. This sample has some 130,000 clones, with more than 70% found just once. This TCR was recovered from a woman aged 55-75 years in good health and CMV-seronegative. The sequencing input was PBMCs. The V call is TRBV29-1, the J call TRBJ2-7; weak D call: TRBD1 (5 bases). CDR3 sequence: CSVFSTDIGYEQYF. The CDR3 coding sequence is TGCAGCGTTTTTTCGACAGACATCGGCTACGAGCAGTACTTC.